This T cell receptor beta chain was sequenced for a study of regulatory T cells in long-lasting Graves disease (dated by TCRdb to the early 2020s). For the wider study: Patients with newly diagnosed Graves' disease had been on antithyroid drugs for under 3 months. The study was registered as a clinical trial and conducted in China. TCR sequencing covered some 13 persistent and some 20 newly diagnosed Graves' disease patients, about 35 samples in total. Patients with persistent Graves' disease were compared with patients with newly diagnosed Graves' disease using TCR sequencing and RNA sequencing of peripheral blood. Overall study outcomes, separate from this receptor: Sequencing and analysis were restricted to the TCR beta chain. Persistent disease showed preferential use of TRBV28, TRBJ1-2 and TRBJ2-5, whereas newly diagnosed disease favored TRBV20-1 and TRBJ2-1. The small sample size was acknowledged by the authors as a limitation that may reduce accuracy. Persistent patients shared more public clonotypes among themselves (around 2,500) than newly diagnosed patients did (roughly 910). Lower TCR Shannon entropy and fewer highly expanded clones were observed in persistent Graves' disease patients than in newly diagnosed patients, which suggested clonal expansion. Only peripheral blood was studied, because thyroid tissue, the primary lesion, was inaccessible.

V lost 8 bases and J lost 5 bases; the stretch between them is 15 bases long. Based on the germline V gene, the CDR1 and CDR2 sequences are MNHNS and SASEGT. The CDR3 runs 13 amino acids, cysteine and phenylalanine included. Only the CDR3 DNA is retained, 39 bases long and in frame from the first base. This clonotype came up a few times. Its antigen is still unknown. Nothing much larger sits one base from this clone, and base qualities are not available. The library was produced with multiplex PCR. For sequencing, an Illumina HiSeq 4000 was employed. To build TCR beta libraries, CDR3 regions were amplified by Arm-PCR using iRepertoire HTBI primers. PCR products were gel purified before sequencing. Regarding the original processing steps: A total of fewer than 65 TRBV and approximately 15 TRBJ segments were identified across samples and were used for gene usage analysis of CDR3 amino acid clonotypes. Filtered high-quality paired reads were merged into contigs using COPE and FqMerger. BLAST was used to align contigs to IMGT TRBV, TRBD and TRBJ reference genes, and CDR3 was defined according to IMGT. Any clonotype with a frequency above 0.1% was classified as a highly expanded clone. Shannon entropy served as the measure of repertoire diversity, while the Gini coefficient captured V-J evenness. A clonotype found in more than one individual was treated as public. The public reads were run again by TCRdb, first through fastp at Q25 and then through MiXCR, and only productive beta chains were kept. Rows are combined by CDR3 protein, so each entry shows the most common genes and DNA. For this entry, the V and J calls and clone size follow TCRdb and not the study's own pipeline. The sample table contains approximately 350,000 distinct CDR3 sequences; only one count was recorded for around 17% of them. Together, the top ten hold 25% to 30% of the sample.

The time point label for this specimen denotes: newly diagnosed GD, antithyroid drugs for less than 3 months. RNA was extracted from PBMCs in TRIzol for both TCR sequencing and RNA sequencing. The diagnosis of Graves' disease was made according to American Thyroid Association guidelines. Patients for the study were recruited at an endocrinology department in Xi'an, China. Each patient gave about 8.1 milliliters of peripheral blood, collected in an EDTA anticoagulant tube. Ficoll Paque Plus density gradient separation was used to isolate PBMCs, and no further T cell sorting was performed. An Agilent 2100 Bioanalyzer and agarose gel were used to assess RNA quality, and a NanoDrop 2000 was used to measure RNA concentration. These sequences were also reported in another study, on T cells in Graves' hyperthyroidism and ophthalmopathy. As the second publication notes: Graves' hyperthyroidism was defined as stable when no progression to ophthalmopathy occurred over 18 months of follow-up. Hyperthyroidism patients were aged 18 to 65 years and newly diagnosed, with disease duration of less than 2 months. Exclusion was applied to patients with uncontrolled infections, other autoimmune diseases, pregnancy or lactation. Clinical symptoms, serum thyroxine and TRAb, thyroid ultrasound, and orbital computed tomography formed the basis for the diagnoses. The first round of RT-PCR for the TCR CDR3 was performed with the HTBI primer set and the Qiagen OneStep RT-PCR kit. Most expanded thyroid clonotypes (frequency above 0.001) were also found in blood, which suggests that blood repertoires may mirror thyroid immune responses. A 13 V-J signature model separated ophthalmopathy from stable hyperthyroidism, with approximately 87% sensitivity and about 81% specificity in cross-validation and 80%/75% in testing. In validation, the model predicted progression to ophthalmopathy with around 71% sensitivity and around 72% specificity, a median of roughly seven months before onset. TCR V-J signatures able to tell the groups apart were searched for in a discovery cohort of 90 to 100 patients, of whom more than 40 had Graves' ophthalmopathy and about 60 had stable Graves' hyperthyroidism. Prospective prediction of ophthalmopathy was tested in an independent validation cohort of some 20 hyperthyroidism patients and 15 to 17 patients who later progressed to ophthalmopathy. The 75 to 100 discovery patients were randomly split 7:3 into training and test sets. In addition, the study compared T-cell repertoires in thyroid tissue and in blood from five or six Graves' hyperthyroidism patients. After blood sampling, hyperthyroidism patients were treated with methimazole at a starting dose of 30 mg daily, and ophthalmopathy patients were treated with high-dose intravenous methylprednisolone. Libraries were constructed in a second round of multiplex PCR, after which size selection and purification were performed. Libraries were sequenced paired-end with 100 bp reads on an Illumina HiSeq2000. SOAPnuke was used to process the raw data, with reads discarded if the reads contained adapters or uncalled bases, had a mean Phred below 15, or lacked an exact constant-primer or identifier match. High-quality paired reads were merged with COPE v1.2.5, and unique nucleotide sequences were defined as clonotypes. MiTCR v1.1 was used to align clonotypes to the IMGT TRBV, TRBD and TRBJ reference segments. Analysis was restricted to V-J combinations with a frequency above 0.0001, which covered 99.2% of repertoires. The TCS score was defined as F50 (clonal expansion) divided by E x V (chaos), with BLOSUM62-based TCRdist calculated between CDR3 peptides within each V-J. Welch's t-statistics and random forest reduced 500 to 650 V-J features to around 14, which were used in a naive Bayes classifier (R e1071). Sample size was not statistically predetermined, and investigators were not blinded to group allocation. According to the paper, TCR Vbeta CDR3 sequencing was carried out on some 130 peripheral blood samples, which came from fewer than 50 ophthalmopathy, some 73 hyperthyroidism and roughly 17 progressor patients.

This TCR came from a man in his forties with Graves disease. Donor details come from another sample of the same person, matched by shared clones. Specimen: peripheral blood mononuclear cells (PBMCs), collected at new diagnosis, from a patient treated with antithyroid drugs. The rearrangement joined TRBV6-1 to TRBJ1-1; possibly the D gene is TRBD1, per 6 matching bases. Read as DNA, the sequence is TGTGCCAGCGTCTGGGGGGCCGGGACTGAAGCTTTCTTT. It is translated as CASVWGAGTEAFF.